What follows describes a single TCR beta chain. Patients in Seattle were enrolled during active infection, then followed longitudinally. This sample stems from a study of blood T cell repertoires in COVID-19. Study-wide context: Donors in the United States, Italy and Spain gave samples during acute or convalescent COVID-19.

V shed 2 bases, J shed 9 bases, and the junction held 4 bases outside the gene matches. The CDR3 extends over 12 amino acids. Germline CDR1 and CDR2: SGHTS and YDEGEE. How the authors handled the data: How many nucleated cells were present was estimated from reference gene primer amplification. Sequencing used immunoSEQ multiplex PCR; TCRdb keeps in-frame clones, though not all of them. V, J and clone size were drawn from that table, and D and trimming were deduced from the DNA. Among over 95,000 clones listed, 85% to 90% were seen once. This receptor was obtained from a woman aged 55-75 years with COVID-19, enrolled during active disease. The sample comprised peripheral blood. The rearrangement joins TRBV5-8 to TRBJ1-1; 7 nucleotides agree with TRBD1. CDR3 amino acids: CASSFRDRKAFF. Written as DNA, the CDR3 is TGTGCCAGCAGCTTCCGGGACAGAAAAGCTTTCTTT.